The clone carrying this T cell receptor (beta chain) was detected only a few times. Its antigen is as yet unknown. The data derive from a study of T-cell reconstitution after alpha-beta-depleted transplantation in children. Broader study findings: T-cell numbers and diversity, one year after transplant, stemmed largely from T cells that were newly produced. The origin of alpha-beta T cells about two months after transplant was reportedly several hundred expanded graft clones.

Trimming removed 3 bases at V and 5 bases at J, with 13 bases between. CDR3 length: 13 residues. Per germline, CDR1 SQVTM and CDR2 ANQGSEA. The TCRbeta library incorporated unique molecular identifiers. Each CDR3 protein gets one entry after TCRdb re-called the PCR reads with MiXCR. The sample lists about a million distinct CDR3 sequences, 25% to 35% occurring once. The origin of this receptor is a boy in the first two years of life who had a stem cell transplant for SCID, so the T cells may come from the graft donor. This chain links TRBV29-1 with TRBJ1-1; possibly TRBD1 for D (6 bases). Source: PBMCs, mostly from graft donor cells, taken 360 days after TCRalphabeta/CD19-depleted stem cell transplant. The CDR3 here is CSVDPERGTEAFF. The CDR3 coding sequence is TGCAGCGTTGACCCAGAAAGGGGGACTGAAGCTTTCTTT.